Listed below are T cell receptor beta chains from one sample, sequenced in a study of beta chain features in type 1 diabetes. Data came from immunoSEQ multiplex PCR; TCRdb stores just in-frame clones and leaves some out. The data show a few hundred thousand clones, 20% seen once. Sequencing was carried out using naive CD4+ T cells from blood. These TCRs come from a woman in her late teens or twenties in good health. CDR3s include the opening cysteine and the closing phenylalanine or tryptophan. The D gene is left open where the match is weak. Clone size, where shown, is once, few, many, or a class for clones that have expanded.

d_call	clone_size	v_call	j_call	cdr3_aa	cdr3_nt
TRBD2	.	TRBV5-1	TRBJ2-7	CASSLSIAGGLGNEQYF	TGCGCCAGCAGCTTGTCAATAGCGGGAGGGCTAGGAAACGAGCAGTACTTC
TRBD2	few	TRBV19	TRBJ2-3	CASSSGSVDTQYF	TGTGCCAGTAGTAGCGGGAGTGTCGATACGCAGTATTTT
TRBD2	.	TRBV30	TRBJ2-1	CAWSVGGLAGVVSYNEQFF	TGTGCCTGGAGTGTAGGTGGACTAGCGGGAGTGGTCTCCTACAATGAGCAGTTCTTC
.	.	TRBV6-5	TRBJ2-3	CASSKGLSTDTQYF	TGTGCCAGCAGCAAGGGACTTAGCACAGATACGCAGTATTTT
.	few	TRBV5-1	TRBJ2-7	CASSLASGDYEQYF	TGCGCCAGCAGCTTGGCCAGCGGAGACTACGAGCAGTACTTC
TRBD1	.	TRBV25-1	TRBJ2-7	CASSRPGGHEQYF	TGTGCCAGCAGTCGGCCAGGGGGCCACGAGCAGTACTTC
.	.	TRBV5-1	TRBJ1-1	CASSLITGMHTEAFF	TGCGCCAGCAGCTTGATTACCGGGATGCACACTGAAGCTTTCTTT
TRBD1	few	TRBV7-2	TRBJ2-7	CASSIGQGAYEQYF	TGTGCCAGCAGCATCGGACAGGGGGCCTACGAGCAGTACTTC
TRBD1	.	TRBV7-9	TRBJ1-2	CASSPTGGNGGYTF	TGTGCCAGCAGCCCGACAGGGGGCAATGGTGGCTACACCTTC
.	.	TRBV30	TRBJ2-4	CAWSVRLGKNIQYF	TGTGCCTGGAGTGTACGACTAGGGAAAAACATTCAGTACTTC
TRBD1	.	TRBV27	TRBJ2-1	CASSSRRGQGSYNEQFF	TGTGCCAGCAGTTCCCGCAGGGGGCAGGGATCCTACAATGAGCAGTTCTTC
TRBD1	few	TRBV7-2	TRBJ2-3	CASSFEGATDTQYF	TGTGCCAGCAGCTTTGAGGGGGCGACAGATACGCAGTATTTT
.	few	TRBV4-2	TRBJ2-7	CASSRLELASYEQYF	TGTGCCAGCAGCCGGCTCGAGCTAGCGTCCTACGAGCAGTACTTC
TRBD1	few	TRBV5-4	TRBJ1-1	CASSSGQDTEAFF	TGTGCCAGCAGCTCGGGACAGGATACTGAAGCTTTCTTT
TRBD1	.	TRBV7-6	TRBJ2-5	CASSTGTGRETQYF	TGTGCCAGCAGCACCGGGACAGGGAGGGAGACCCAGTACTTC
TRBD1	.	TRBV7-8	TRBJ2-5	CASSFVRDRAKTQYF	TGTGCCAGCAGCTTCGTCCGGGACAGGGCGAAGACCCAGTACTTC
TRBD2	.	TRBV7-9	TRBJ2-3	CASSRRVREGSDTQYF	TGTGCCAGCAGCAGAAGGGTCCGGGAGGGATCAGATACGCAGTATTTT
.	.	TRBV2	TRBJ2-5	CASRQQETQYF	TGTGCCAGCAGACAGCAAGAGACCCAGTACTTC
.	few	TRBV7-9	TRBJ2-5	CASSPTERDQYF	TGTGCCAGCAGCCCAACGGAGAGGGACCAGTACTTC
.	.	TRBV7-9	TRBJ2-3	CASSLTGEDTQYF	TGTGCCAGCAGCTTGACTGGCGAGGATACGCAGTATTTT
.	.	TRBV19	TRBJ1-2	CASSILAVNYGYTF	.
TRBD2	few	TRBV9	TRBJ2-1	CASSKTGLGIEAYNEQFF	TGTGCCAGCAGCAAGACGGGACTAGGCATCGAGGCCTACAATGAGCAGTTCTTC
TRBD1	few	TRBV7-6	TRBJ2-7	CASSLARGLREQYF	TGTGCCAGCAGCTTAGCGAGGGGGCTGAGGGAGCAGTACTTC
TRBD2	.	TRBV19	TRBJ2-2	CASSGLAGTGELFF	TGTGCCAGTAGTGGACTAGCGGGCACCGGGGAGCTGTTTTTT
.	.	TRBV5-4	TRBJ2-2	CASSQQITGELFF	TGTGCCAGCAGCCAACAAATCACCGGGGAGCTGTTTTTT
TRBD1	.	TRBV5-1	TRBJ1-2	CASSFDRGTAYGYTF	TGCGCCAGCAGCTTCGACAGGGGTACGGCCTATGGCTACACCTTC
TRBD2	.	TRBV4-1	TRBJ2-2	CASSQKTGTSGNTGELFF	TGCGCCAGCAGCCAAAAGACGGGGACTAGCGGGAACACCGGGGAGCTGTTTTTT
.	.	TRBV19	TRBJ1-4	CASSDGATNEKLFF	TGTGCCAGTAGCGACGGAGCAACTAATGAAAAACTGTTTTTT
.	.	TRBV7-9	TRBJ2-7	CASSLIDRSYEQYF	TGTGCCAGCAGCTTGATAGACAGATCCTACGAGCAGTACTTC
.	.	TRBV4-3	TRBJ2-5	CASSQARGWETQYF	TGCGCCAGCAGCCAAGCTAGGGGGTGGGAGACCCAGTACTTC
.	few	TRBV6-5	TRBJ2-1	CASSYSPGGFIPFF	TGTGCCAGCAGTTACTCGCCTGGGGGCTTCATCCCGTTCTTC
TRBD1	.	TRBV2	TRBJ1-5	CASSEEGSQGGQPQHF	TGTGCCAGCAGTGAAGAAGGGTCTCAGGGGGGCCAGCCCCAGCATTTT
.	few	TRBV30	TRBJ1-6	CAWSVLGGAGRPLHF	TGTGCCTGGAGTGTACTGGGAGGGGCCGGTAGACCCCTCCACTTT
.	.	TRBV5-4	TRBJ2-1	CASSFAQQAEQFF	TGTGCCAGCAGCTTTGCTCAGCAGGCAGAGCAGTTCTTC
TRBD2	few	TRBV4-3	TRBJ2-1	CASSQDGEAGALGDEQFF	TGCGCCAGCAGCCAAGATGGAGAAGCGGGGGCCCTTGGCGATGAGCAGTTCTTC
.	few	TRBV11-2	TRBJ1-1	CASSFGRNTEAFF	TGTGCCAGCAGCTTTGGGCGGAACACTGAAGCTTTCTTT
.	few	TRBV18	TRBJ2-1	CASSLLRGNEQFF	TGTGCCAGCTCACTTTTACGAGGCAATGAGCAGTTCTTC
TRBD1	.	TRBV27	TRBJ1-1	CASRIRVDRANTEAFF	TGTGCCAGCAGAATACGAGTGGACAGGGCGAACACTGAAGCTTTCTTT
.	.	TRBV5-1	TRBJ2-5	CASPHSKRLKTQYF	TGCGCCAGTCCCCATAGCAAGAGGTTAAAGACCCAGTACTTC
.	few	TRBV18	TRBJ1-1	CASSPSQGLNTEAFF	TGTGCCAGCTCACCATCCCAGGGCCTGAACACTGAAGCTTTCTTT
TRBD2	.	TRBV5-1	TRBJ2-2	CASIGGTSGTNTGELFF	TGCGCCAGCATCGGTGGGACTAGCGGGACGAACACCGGGGAGCTGTTTTTT
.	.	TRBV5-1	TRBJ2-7	CASSSGGYEQYF	TGCGCCAGCAGCTCCGGGGGCTACGAGCAGTACTTC
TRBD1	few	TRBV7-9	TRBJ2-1	CASSFDRGSYNEQFF	TGTGCCAGCAGCTTTGACAGGGGGTCCTACAATGAGCAGTTCTTC
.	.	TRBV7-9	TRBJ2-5	CASSPVGGGTTQYF	TGTGCCAGCAGCCCAGTGGGGGGAGGTACGACCCAGTACTTC
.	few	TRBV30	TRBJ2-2	CAWSVPGGASTGELFF	TGTGCCTGGAGTGTACCTGGGGGCGCGAGCACCGGGGAGCTGTTTTTT
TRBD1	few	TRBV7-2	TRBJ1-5	CASSPRTGPGSNQPQHF	TGTGCCAGCAGCCCGCGGACAGGGCCAGGCAGCAATCAGCCCCAGCATTTT
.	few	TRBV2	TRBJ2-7	CASSELRGSFGEQYF	TGTGCCAGCAGTGAACTAAGGGGCTCATTCGGCGAGCAGTACTTC
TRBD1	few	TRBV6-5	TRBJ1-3	CATAMDRVGNTIYF	TGTGCCACCGCTATGGACAGGGTCGGAAACACCATATATTTT
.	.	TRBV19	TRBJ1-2	CASSPLAREYGYTF	TGTGCCAGTAGTCCCCTGGCCAGGGAATATGGCTACACCTTC
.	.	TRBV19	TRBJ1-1	CASSISDRETEAFF	TGTGCCAGTAGTATATCTGACAGAGAAACTGAAGCTTTCTTT
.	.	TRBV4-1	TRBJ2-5	CASSRATAVQETQYF	TGCGCCAGCAGCCGAGCGACAGCCGTTCAAGAGACCCAGTACTTC
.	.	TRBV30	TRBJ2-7	CAWSVPHSSYEQYF	TGTGCCTGGAGTGTCCCCCATAGCTCCTACGAGCAGTACTTC
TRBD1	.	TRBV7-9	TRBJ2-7	CASIRDRAYEQYF	TGTGCCAGCATCCGGGACAGGGCTTACGAGCAGTACTTC
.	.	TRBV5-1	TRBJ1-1	CASSLGRGRAEAFF	TGCGCCAGCAGCTTGGGGCGGGGTAGGGCTGAAGCTTTCTTT
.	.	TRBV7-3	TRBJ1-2	CASSSIGGYGYTF	TGTGCCAGCAGCTCTATCGGGGGATATGGCTACACCTTC